The 10 T cell receptor beta chains below all came from one sample that was sequenced in a study of cytomegalovirus exposure and HLA in healthy donors. Use of 60 Vbeta and 13 Jbeta primers characterized the PCR. Produced via immunoSEQ multiplex PCR; TCRdb's table is partial and in-frame only. Of more than 150,000 clones listed, over 80% are singletons. Input material: PBMCs. The receptor set was obtained from a man in his forties in good health and CMV-seronegative.

CDR3 region: CASSPTWDSSYEQYF. As DNA, the CDR3 is TGTGCCAGCAGCCCAACCTGGGACAGTTCCTACGAGCAGTACTTC. The V and J genes are TRBV7-2 and TRBJ2-7; TRBD1 matches 7 bases. Looked up from germline, CDR1 is SGHTA and CDR2 is FQGNSA. The CDR3 contains 15 residues. The J segment lost 1 base and the V segment lost 5 bases, leaving 8 bases of the junction unmatched.

CDR3 DNA: TGTGCCAGCAGCCAAGCCCCTAGCGGGATGTACGAGCAGTACTTC. Translated, it gives CASSQAPSGMYEQYF. The chain has TRBV4-2 and TRBJ2-7, with TRBD2 identical over 9 bases. Germline V gene lookup returns CDR1 LGHNA and CDR2 YNFKEQ. The V and J ends lost 1 base and 4 bases, in that order; junction bases with no gene match: 5. The CDR3 totals 15 residues.

This chain uses TRBV19 with TRBJ1-2; 8 nucleotides match TRBD1. The CDR3 runs 14 residues. Germline V gene data show CDR1 as LNHDA and CDR2 as SQIVND (reference sequence). Trimming at V came to 4 bases and at J to 5 bases, leaving 6 bases not matched to a gene. The CDR3: CASSTLTGAYGYTF. The CDR3 DNA sequence: TGTGCCAGTAGTACCCTGACAGGGGCTTATGGCTACACCTTC.

The chain couples TRBV6-6 to TRBJ1-2; D is unclear. Germline V lookup: CDR1 MNHNY, CDR2 SVGAGI (reference sequence). This CDR3 has 13 amino acids. V was cut by 7 bases and J by 1 base, with 10 bases left in between. In DNA form, the CDR3 reads TGTGCCAGCATCTTAGAGGGTAACTATGGCTACACCTTC. It codes for CASILEGNYGYTF.

The rearrangement joins TRBV18 to TRBJ2-5, with 7 bases matching TRBD1. Germline V gene lookup returns CDR1 KGHSH and CDR2 LQKENI. The junction had 5 bases not matched to a gene; V was cut back by 6 bases and J by 4 bases. The CDR3 contains 13 residues. CDR3 amino acids: CASSQGGGETQYF. The DNA of the CDR3 is TGTGCCAGCTCCCAAGGGGGCGGAGAGACCCAGTACTTC.

As concerns this clone: A read error may produce the germline difference seen at one junction end. The chain carries TRBV7-7 and TRBJ2-3; 11 positions agree with TRBD2. The CDR3 spans 16 residues. Germline loops: CDR1 SSHAT, CDR2 FNYEAQ (reference sequence). The chain's CDR3 is CASSLGASGGPSSQYF. Here the CDR3 DNA reads TGTGCTAGCAGCTTAGGAGCTAGCGGGGGGCCCAGTTCCCAGTATTTT.

The chain links TRBV19 to TRBJ2-7; D may be TRBD1 (6 bases). Germline V lookup: CDR1 LNHDA, CDR2 SQIVND (reference sequence). V shed 5 bases and J shed 1 base, with 9 bases lying between them. CDR3 length: 13 residues. CDR3 region: CASSEQGSYEQYF. In DNA, the CDR3 is TGTGCCAGTAGTGAACAGGGTTCCTACGAGCAGTACTTC.

The chain combines TRBV11-3 with TRBJ2-7; TRBD2 aligns across 8 bases. Germline V CDR1 and CDR2: SGHNT, YENEEA. Trimming cost V 1 base and J 2 bases; bases outside gene matches: 1. The CDR3 consists of 14 residues. The CDR3: CASSLARGAYEQYF. The CDR3 DNA is TGTGCCAGCAGCTTAGCGCGGGGGGCCTACGAGCAGTACTTC.

This clone was observed a single time. The gene calls are TRBV2 and TRBJ1-5; the D gene is possibly TRBD1 (5 bases). CDR1 and CDR2 (germline): SNHLY, FYNNEI. V lost 6 bases and J lost 9, with 27 bases in between. The CDR3 is 17 residues long. For the CDR3, the DNA is TGTGCCAGCAGCGGGACCCGCGGGCGGGTTGGGGAGGTGCCCCAGCATTTT. Protein sequence: CASSGTRGRVGEVPQHF.

The gene calls are TRBV2 and TRBJ1-2, with D perhaps matching TRBD1 (5 bases). The CDR3 extends over 12 amino acids. The V end was cut by 3 bases, the J end by 8 bases, with 10 bases between. The germline gives CDR1 SNHLY, CDR2 FYNNEI. CDR3 residues: CASSDRAGGYTF. The CDR3 nucleotides read TGTGCCAGCAGTGACAGGGCGGGAGGCTACACCTTC. The whole variable domain, remainder taken from reference TRBV2 and TRBJ1-2, is EPEVTQTPSHQVTQMGQEVILRCVPISNHLYFYWYRQILGQKVEFLVSFYNNEISEKSEIFDDQFSVERPDGSNFTLKIRSTKLEDSAMYFCASSDRAGGYTFGSGTRLTVV.